This TCR beta chain was sequenced during a study of OX40 agonist ivuxolimab in advanced cancers. Study-wide context: Patients undergoing dose escalation presented with hepatocellular carcinoma, melanoma, renal cell or head and neck cancer. Allowance was made for prior anti-PD-1, anti-PD-L1 or anti-CTLA-4 therapy, and roughly 39% had some.

The repertoire was sequenced with immunoSEQ multiplex PCR; TCRdb's copy has only in-frame clones and lacks some. The data contain about 50,000 clones, about 88% of them seen just once; the ten biggest clones take up around 0.61%. The CDR3 is 14 amino acids. V dropped 10 bases and J dropped 5 bases, with 19 bases sitting between them. CDR1 ENHRY and CDR2 SYGVKD come from the germline V gene. The clonotype comes from an adult with an advanced solid tumor such as melanoma, head and neck, liver or kidney cancer. The specimen comprised CD4+ or CD8+ T cells sorted from blood, sampled in a trial of the OX40 agonist ivuxolimab. This chain uses TRBV10-3 with TRBJ2-3; D possibly uses TRBD1 or TRBD2 (5 bases each). CDR3: CATTPGLGRDTQYF. CDR3 DNA: TGTGCCACGACGCCGGGGCTGGGAAGAGATACGCAGTATTTT.